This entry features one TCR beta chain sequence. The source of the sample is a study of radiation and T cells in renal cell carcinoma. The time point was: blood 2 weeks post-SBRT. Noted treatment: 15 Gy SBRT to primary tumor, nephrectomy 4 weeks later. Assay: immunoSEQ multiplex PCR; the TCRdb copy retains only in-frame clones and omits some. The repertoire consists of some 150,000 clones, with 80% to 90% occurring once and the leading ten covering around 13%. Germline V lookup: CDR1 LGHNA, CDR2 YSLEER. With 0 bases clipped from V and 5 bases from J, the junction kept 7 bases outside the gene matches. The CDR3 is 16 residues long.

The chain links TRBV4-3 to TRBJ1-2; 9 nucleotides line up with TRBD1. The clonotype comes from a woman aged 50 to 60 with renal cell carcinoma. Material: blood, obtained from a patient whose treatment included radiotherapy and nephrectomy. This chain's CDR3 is CASSQDTTGGVYGYTF. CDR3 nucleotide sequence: TGCGCCAGCAGCCAAGATACGACAGGGGGTGTGTATGGCTACACCTTC.